These T cell receptor beta chains were read from a single sample in a study of beta chain features in type 1 diabetes. Assay: immunoSEQ multiplex PCR; the TCRdb copy retains only in-frame clones and omits some. The sample gives a few hundred thousand clones, approximately 15% of which show up once; almost 0.02% is in the top ten. Sequencing input: naive CD4+ T cells from blood. Receptors were obtained from a man aged 25-45 years with type 1 diabetes. CDR3s include the opening cysteine and the closing phenylalanine or tryptophan. Fields, in order: V gene, J gene, clone size, D gene, CDR3 DNA, CDR3 protein. A D gene is named only where the DNA matches it firmly. Size is stated for part of the rows, as once, few or many counts, or as a class when the clone is expanded.

TRBV18	TRBJ2-5	.	TRBD2	TGTGCCAGCTCACCCGCTCCAGCGGGGGGAGGAGAGACCCAGTACTTC	CASSPAPAGGGETQYF
TRBV12-5	TRBJ2-1	.	TRBD2	TGTGCTAGTGCATCGGCGGGAGGGCCTAACAATGAGCAGTTCTTC	CASASAGGPNNEQFF
TRBV5-4	TRBJ1-1	.	.	TGTGCCAGCAGCTTGCAAGCCCAAGGGGTGAACACTGAAGCTTTCTTT	CASSLQAQGVNTEAFF
TRBV7-9	TRBJ2-3	.	TRBD1	TGTGCCAGCAGCTCCCCGACAGGGGGAAGCACAGATACGCAGTATTTT	CASSSPTGGSTDTQYF
TRBV10-3	TRBJ2-7	.	TRBD1	TGTGCCATCAGTGAAGACAGGGGGCCATCCTACGAGCAGTACTTC	CAISEDRGPSYEQYF
TRBV19	TRBJ2-3	few	TRBD2	TGTGCCAGTAGTCGCGGCGGGGGGGCAGATACGCAGTATTTT	CASSRGGGADTQYF
TRBV29-1	TRBJ2-7	.	TRBD1	TGCAGCGCCCGGACAGGGGGTGCCTACGAGCAGTACTTC	CSARTGGAYEQYF
TRBV2	TRBJ1-2	.	TRBD1	TGTGCCAGCAGTCCGGGACAGGCCCCTAGAGGCTACACCTTC	CASSPGQAPRGYTF
TRBV11-2	TRBJ2-7	few	.	TGTGCCAGCAGCCCCCTCTCGGAGTGGGGCCGGTACTTC	CASSPLSEWGRYF
TRBV6-6	TRBJ1-2	.	.	TGTGCCAGCAGCGAGCAGGACTCTAACTATGGCTACACCTTC	CASSEQDSNYGYTF
TRBV19	TRBJ1-1	.	.	TGTGCCAGTAGTTATAGTCCTCAACGAACGAACACTGAAGCTTTCTTT	CASSYSPQRTNTEAFF
TRBV19	TRBJ1-2	few	.	TGTGCCAGTAGTACCCCGACAGACCACTATGGCTACACCTTC	CASSTPTDHYGYTF
TRBV7-2	TRBJ1-2	few	.	TGTGCCAGCAGCACCATTCAGGGTGGCTACACCTTC	CASSTIQGGYTF
TRBV19	TRBJ1-5	few	.	TGTGCCAGTAGTATTGAGGACACTCAGCCCCAGCATTTT	CASSIEDTQPQHF
TRBV10-3	TRBJ1-2	few	TRBD1	TGTGCCATCAGTATGGACAGGGATACTGGCTACACCTTC	CAISMDRDTGYTF
TRBV6-6	TRBJ2-1	few	TRBD1	TGTGCCAGCAGTTACTCGGGACAGGGTTACAATGAGCAGTTCTTC	CASSYSGQGYNEQFF
TRBV5-1	TRBJ1-6	few	TRBD1	TGCGCCAGCAGCACCGGGACAGTAAATTCACCCCTCCACTTT	CASSTGTVNSPLHF